This T cell receptor (beta chain) was recovered during a study of early T cells in non-severe SARS-CoV-2 infection. Study summary: Bulk RNA from unsorted whole blood was sequenced; chains were unpaired.

The TCR library protocol was used to attach unique molecular identifiers. These identifiers were attached to individual cDNA molecules. TCRdb called the 5' RACE reads again in MiXCR, with one record for every CDR3 protein. This sample has 87,000 or so distinct CDR3 sequences, with approximately 15% found just once. The source material was whole blood. The receptor was isolated from an adult who was a healthcare worker with PCR-confirmed SARS-CoV-2 infection or an uninfected control (not recorded which).

CDR3 nucleotides: TGTGCCAGCAGCGACAAGAGCTCTGGAAACACCATATATTTT. It is translated as CASSDKSSGNTIYF. J is TRBJ1-3 and V is TRBV7-3; D is uncertain. CDR1 and CDR2 from the germline V gene are SGHTA and FQGTGA. V was cut by 5 bases and J by 0 bases, with 8 bases left in between. The CDR3 length is 14 residues. Filled out from reference TRBV7-3 and TRBJ1-3, the complete variable domain reads GAGVSQTPSNKVTEKGKYVELRCDPISGHTALYWYRQSLGQGPEFLIYFQGTGAADDSGLPNDRFFAVRPEGSVSTLKIQRTERGDSAVYLCASSDKSSGNTIYFGEGSWLTVV.